Below, 22 T cell receptor beta chains from the same sample are listed, as sequenced in a study of T cells expressing NK-cell markers. Each CDR3 protein gets one entry in TCRdb, which reprocessed the 5' RACE reads and gives no DNA. The sample features 300,000 to 450,000 distinct CDR3 sequences, with roughly 5.2% in its top ten. Input material: blood T cells: a sorted CD56 or NKG2C T cell subset, CD4+ or CD8+ T cells, or bulk PBMC T cells (not recorded which). All receptors come from a man aged 18 to 70 in good health.

This CDR3 reads CSANRDGTTSPLHF. V is TRBV20-1 and J is TRBJ1-6; with no DNA, the TCRdb D assignment of TRBD1 cannot be verified. CDR1 is DFQATT, CDR2 SNEGSKA, per germline (reference sequence). This CDR3 has 14 residues.

The chain couples TRBV3-1 to TRBJ2-7; TCRdb picks TRBD2, but there is no DNA to check that call. The CDR3 loop spans 16 amino acids. CDR1 LGHDT and CDR2 YNNKEL come from the germline V gene (reference sequence). CDR3 protein: CASSPPRGYGTYEQYF.

The rearrangement links TRBV9 to TRBJ1-5; TCRdb selects TRBD1, and the lack of DNA leaves this call unchecked. Germline V gene sequence: CDR1 SGDLS, CDR2 YYNGEE. The CDR3 is made up of 16 amino acids. The chain's CDR3 is CASSVGRGGGNQPQHF.

The V call is TRBV12-3 or TRBV12-4, the J call TRBJ2-7; TCRdb's D gene call, TRBD1, goes unchecked for lack of DNA. This CDR3 contains 14 residues. The CDR3 sequence: CASSFGGTRYEQYF.

The chain uses TRBV12-3 or TRBV12-4 and TRBJ2-3; TCRdb names TRBD2, which stays unverified in the absence of DNA. The CDR3 is made up of 18 amino acids. This chain's CDR3 is CASSTTGTSGGYTDTQYF.

This rearrangement joins TRBV7-9 to TRBJ2-1; the D gene TCRdb calls, TRBD2, cannot be checked with no DNA. The germline CDR1 and CDR2 sequences are SEHNR and FQNEAQ (reference sequence). The CDR3 runs 17 residues. CDR3 protein: CASSRASGGDLYNEQFF.

This chain connects TRBV6-1 to TRBJ1-2; lacking DNA, the TRBD1 call made by TCRdb goes unchecked. The CDR3 has 13 amino acids. Per germline, CDR1 MNHNS and CDR2 SASEGT. The chain's CDR3 is CASSATGRYGYTF.

V is TRBV4-2 and J is TRBJ2-2; without DNA, the TCRdb call of TRBD1 cannot be checked. The CDR3 covers 16 residues. From germline, CDR1 is LGHNA and CDR2 YNFKEQ. CDR3 region: CASSQDRAGATGELFF.

The rearrangement links TRBV4-1 to TRBJ1-5. Germline assignment: CDR1 MGHRA and CDR2 YSYEKL. The CDR3 spans 15 residues. The CDR3 sequence is CASSPFIGSNQPQHF.

The gene calls are TRBV19 and TRBJ2-5; TCRdb indicates TRBD2, and absent DNA this call remains unverified. CDR1 is LNHDA, CDR2 SQIVND, per germline (reference sequence). The length of the CDR3 is 16 residues. The CDR3 sequence: CASRPSLAYPAETQYF.

The rearrangement joins TRBV20-1 to TRBJ2-7; TCRdb calls TRBD2, which cannot be checked without DNA. The CDR3 covers 15 residues. The germline CDR1 and CDR2 sequences are DFQATT and SNEGSKA (reference sequence). CDR3 protein: CSASRGTLPSYEQYF.

This chain connects TRBV20-1 to TRBJ2-3; TCRdb's D gene call, TRBD2, goes unchecked for lack of DNA. The CDR3 consists of 16 residues. Germline assignment: CDR1 DFQATT and CDR2 SNEGSKA (reference sequence). CDR3 residues: CSARAGGPEGRDTQYF.

The chain joins TRBV7-2 to TRBJ1-1; the D call of TRBD1 rests on TCRdb alone, since no DNA is present to check it. The CDR3 is 14 amino acids. Germline lookup yields CDR1 SGHTA and CDR2 FQGNSA. CDR3 amino acids: CASSPVGAVTEAFF. Complete variable domain (other parts from reference TRBV7-2 and TRBJ1-1): GAGVSQSPSNKVTEKGKDVELRCDPISGHTALYWYRQSLGQGLEFLIYFQGNSAPDKSGLPSDRFSAERTGGSVSTLTIQRTQQEDSAVYLCASSPVGAVTEAFFGQGTRLTVV.

The J gene is TRBJ1-5, the V gene TRBV6-1; TCRdb reports TRBD1, a call that lacks DNA to check it against. This CDR3 has 15 amino acids. Per germline, CDR1 MNHNS and CDR2 SASEGT. CDR3 in amino acids: CASSETGWDNQPQHF.

The CDR3 spells CAFPSDSGDGTDTQYF. V is TRBV28 and J is TRBJ2-3; TCRdb's assignment of TRBD1 cannot be checked, as there is no DNA. The CDR3 loop spans 16 amino acids. The V gene's germline CDR1 is MDHEN and CDR2 SYDVKM. Combining the CDR3 with reference TRBV28 and TRBJ2-3 gives the whole variable domain DVKVTQSSRYLVKRTGEKVFLECVQDMDHENMFWYRQDPGLGLRLIYFSYDVKMKEKGDIPEGYSVSREKKERFSLILESASTNQTSMYLCAFPSDSGDGTDTQYFGPGTRLTVL.

The V and J genes are TRBV4-1 and TRBJ2-5. Germline V lookup: CDR1 MGHRA, CDR2 YSYEKL. This CDR3 contains 13 residues. CDR3 amino acids: CASSQTFQETQYF.

This rearrangement joins TRBV6-1 to TRBJ2-7. Per the germline V gene, CDR1 is MNHNS and CDR2 is SASEGT. This CDR3 is 16 amino acids long. The CDR3 region is CASSEALRYRPYEQYF.

The CDR3: CASSLVSKTEQFF. V is TRBV5-1 and J is TRBJ2-1. CDR3 length: 13 amino acids. Germline V gene data show CDR1 as SGHRS and CDR2 as YFSETQ.

The chain is built from TRBV5-5 and TRBJ1-1. CDR3 length: 11 residues. Germline assignment: CDR1 SGHKS and CDR2 YYEKEE (reference sequence). The CDR3 is CASSSDRVAFF.

The chain joins TRBV18 to TRBJ2-7; absent DNA, TCRdb's TRBD1 call cannot be checked. The germline CDR1 and CDR2 sequences are KGHSH and LQKENI. CDR3 size: 15 residues. CDR3: CASSAGTGVVYEQYF.

The chain uses TRBV7-2 and TRBJ2-5; with no DNA, the TCRdb D assignment of TRBD2 cannot be verified. The germline V gene encodes CDR1 SGHTA and CDR2 FQGNSA. This CDR3 is 16 amino acids long. The CDR3 sequence is CASSFPLAGGRETQYF.

The CDR3 protein is CASSLGQGAGTGELFF. This sequence joins TRBV5-1 and TRBJ2-2; TCRdb lists TRBD1, though no DNA is available to test this call. This CDR3 region has 16 residues. CDR1 and CDR2 from the germline V gene are SGHRS and YFSETQ.